This is a list of T cell receptor beta chains from one sample in a study of naive and memory T cell subsets. TCRdb itself ran the 5' RACE reads through MiXCR, one entry per CDR3 protein. The sample records over 45,000 distinct CDR3 sequences, less than 10% being singletons. Receptors originate from a female donor in good health. Each CDR3 is given with its conserved first and last residue. The D gene is left open where the match is weak. Size is omitted from some rows. Given values are once, few, many or a class for expanded clones.

CDR3 protein: CASSPGGDSPLHF
CDR3 DNA: TGTGCCAGCTCACCGGGGGGTGACTCACCCCTCCACTTT
J gene: TRBJ1-6
V gene: TRBV18
clone size: few
D gene: .

CDR3 protein: CASSPRQLGLGEQFF
CDR3 DNA: TGTGCCAGCAGCCCGCGACAGTTAGGGCTGGGTGAGCAGTTCTTC
J gene: TRBJ2-1
V gene: TRBV7-9
clone size: .
D gene: .

CDR3 protein: CASSRPDLAKNIQYF
CDR3 DNA: TGTGCCAGCAGCCGCCCGGATCTAGCCAAAAACATTCAGTACTTC
J gene: TRBJ2-4
V gene: TRBV6-5
clone size: few
D gene: .

CDR3 protein: CASSAGTDYGYTF
CDR3 DNA: TGTGCCAGCAGTGCGGGGACAGACTATGGCTACACCTTC
J gene: TRBJ1-2
V gene: TRBV2
clone size: few
D gene: TRBD1

CDR3 protein: CASRTGTSGNTGELFF
CDR3 DNA: TGCGCCAGCAGGACCGGGACTAGCGGAAACACCGGGGAGCTGTTTTTT
J gene: TRBJ2-2
V gene: TRBV5-1
clone size: .
D gene: TRBD2

CDR3 protein: CASSFGGKLYRYTF
CDR3 DNA: TGTGCCAGCAGCTTCGGCGGCAAGCTTTACCGCTACACCTTC
J gene: TRBJ1-2
V gene: TRBV5-6
clone size: many
D gene: .

CDR3 protein: CASSNWGRGAEAFF
CDR3 DNA: TGTGCCAGCTCTAATTGGGGGCGCGGTGCTGAAGCTTTCTTT
J gene: TRBJ1-1
V gene: TRBV6-2/TRBV6-3
clone size: many
D gene: .

CDR3 protein: CASSWNRLAETYEQYF
CDR3 DNA: TGTGCCAGCAGCTGGAATCGACTAGCGGAGACCTACGAGCAGTACTTC
J gene: TRBJ2-7
V gene: TRBV7-2
clone size: many
D gene: TRBD2

CDR3 protein: CSASPGAGRDEQFF
CDR3 DNA: TGCAGTGCTAGTCCCGGGGCGGGTCGCGATGAGCAGTTCTTC
J gene: TRBJ2-1
V gene: TRBV20-1
clone size: many
D gene: .

CDR3 protein: CSAGGTRGKQETQYF
CDR3 DNA: TGCAGTGCTGGGGGGACTAGGGGGAAGCAAGAGACCCAGTACTTC
J gene: TRBJ2-5
V gene: TRBV20-1
clone size: many
D gene: TRBD2

CDR3 protein: CASSLGPLSYNSPLHF
CDR3 DNA: TGTGCCAGCAGTCTAGGACCACTCTCCTATAATTCACCCCTCCACTTT
J gene: TRBJ1-6
V gene: TRBV6-5
clone size: .
D gene: .

CDR3 protein: CASNPQGAEETQYF
CDR3 DNA: TGTGCCAGCAATCCTCAGGGAGCTGAGGAGACCCAGTACTTC
J gene: TRBJ2-5
V gene: TRBV28
clone size: .
D gene: .

CDR3 protein: CASSGSGNQPQHF
CDR3 DNA: TGTGCCAGTAGTGGCTCAGGCAATCAGCCCCAGCATTTT
J gene: TRBJ1-5
V gene: TRBV19
clone size: few
D gene: .

CDR3 protein: CASLHIGQGAKNIQYF
CDR3 DNA: TGTGCCAGCCTACATATCGGACAGGGCGCCAAAAACATTCAGTACTTC
J gene: TRBJ2-4
V gene: TRBV16
clone size: .
D gene: TRBD1

CDR3 protein: CASITLPSSYNEQFF
CDR3 DNA: TGTGCCAGCATTACACTTCCGAGCTCCTACAATGAGCAGTTCTTC
J gene: TRBJ2-1
V gene: TRBV2
clone size: many
D gene: .

CDR3 protein: CASRPGQLQETQYF
CDR3 DNA: TGTGCCAGCAGACCCGGACAGCTCCAAGAGACCCAGTACTTC
J gene: TRBJ2-5
V gene: TRBV12-3/TRBV12-4
clone size: .
D gene: .

CDR3 protein: CASSYRGLSTEAFF
CDR3 DNA: TGTGCCAGCAGCTACAGGGGGCTAAGTACTGAAGCTTTCTTT
J gene: TRBJ1-1
V gene: TRBV7-2
clone size: many
D gene: TRBD1

CDR3 protein: CASSPRPPETQYF
CDR3 DNA: TGTGCCAGCAGCCCCAGACCCCCGGAGACCCAGTACTTC
J gene: TRBJ2-5
V gene: TRBV7-2
clone size: .
D gene: .

CDR3 protein: CASSLEVTEEAFF
CDR3 DNA: TGTGCCAGCAGCTTAGAGGTAACAGAAGAAGCTTTCTTT
J gene: TRBJ1-1
V gene: TRBV11-2
clone size: few
D gene: .

CDR3 protein: CASSQEIRSTSGGTDTQYF
CDR3 DNA: TGCGCCAGCAGCCAAGAGATCAGAAGCACTAGCGGGGGTACAGATACGCAGTATTTT
J gene: TRBJ2-3
V gene: TRBV4-3
clone size: many
D gene: TRBD2

CDR3 protein: CASSRRTGGAEPQHF
CDR3 DNA: TGTGCCAGCAGCCGTCGGACAGGGGGCGCGGAGCCCCAGCATTTT
J gene: TRBJ1-5
V gene: TRBV7-8
clone size: .
D gene: TRBD1

CDR3 protein: CASSLSQDFQPQHF
CDR3 DNA: TGTGCCAGCAGTTTATCGCAGGATTTCCAGCCCCAGCATTTT
J gene: TRBJ1-5
V gene: TRBV27
clone size: many
D gene: .

CDR3 protein: CASSGVHYEQYF
CDR3 DNA: TGTGCCAGCAGCGGCGTTCACTACGAGCAGTACTTC
J gene: TRBJ2-7
V gene: TRBV5-4
clone size: .
D gene: .

CDR3 protein: CASSLDRFYEQYF
CDR3 DNA: TGTGCCAGCAGTTTAGACAGATTCTACGAGCAGTACTTC
J gene: TRBJ2-7
V gene: TRBV12-3/TRBV12-4
clone size: .
D gene: .

CDR3 protein: CASSYRGEAEAFF
CDR3 DNA: TGTGCCAGCAGTTACAGGGGTGAAGCTGAAGCTTTCTTT
J gene: TRBJ1-1
V gene: TRBV6-2/TRBV6-3
clone size: many
D gene: .

CDR3 protein: CASSQVQGSGNEQFF
CDR3 DNA: TGTGCCAGCTCACAGGTACAGGGGTCGGGCAATGAGCAGTTCTTC
J gene: TRBJ2-1
V gene: TRBV18
clone size: many
D gene: TRBD1

CDR3 protein: CASSQGKSAGTTGELFF
CDR3 DNA: TGCGCCAGCAGCCAAGGCAAGTCAGCGGGGACCACCGGGGAGCTGTTTTTT
J gene: TRBJ2-2
V gene: TRBV4-3
clone size: .
D gene: TRBD2

CDR3 protein: CAISERTGPSEQYF
CDR3 DNA: TGTGCCATCAGTGAACGGACAGGGCCATCGGAGCAGTACTTC
J gene: TRBJ2-7
V gene: TRBV10-3
clone size: few
D gene: TRBD1

CDR3 protein: CASRAENLNTEAFF
CDR3 DNA: TGTGCCAGCAGGGCCGAGAACCTGAACACTGAAGCTTTCTTT
J gene: TRBJ1-1
V gene: TRBV6-5
clone size: .
D gene: .

CDR3 protein: CASSLGTVSGNTIYF
CDR3 DNA: TGTGCCAGCAGCCTCGGGACAGTCTCTGGAAACACCATATATTTT
J gene: TRBJ1-3
V gene: TRBV7-2
clone size: many
D gene: TRBD1

CDR3 protein: CASSSQSDTQYF
CDR3 DNA: TGTGCCAGCAGCTCCCAGTCGGATACGCAGTATTTT
J gene: TRBJ2-3
V gene: TRBV11-2
clone size: many
D gene: .

CDR3 protein: CASSPQGTGEQYF
CDR3 DNA: TGTGCCAGCAGCCCCCAGGGTACGGGCGAGCAGTACTTC
J gene: TRBJ2-7
V gene: TRBV28
clone size: many
D gene: .

CDR3 protein: CASRRWDGEEKLFF
CDR3 DNA: TGTGCCAGCAGGAGGTGGGATGGAGAGGAAAAACTGTTTTTT
J gene: TRBJ1-4
V gene: TRBV6-5
clone size: .
D gene: .

CDR3 protein: CASSPGAGTDTQYF
CDR3 DNA: TGTGCCAGCAGCCCGGGGGCCGGCACAGATACGCAGTATTTT
J gene: TRBJ2-3
V gene: TRBV7-3
clone size: .
D gene: .

CDR3 protein: CASSAPGVSGANVLTF
CDR3 DNA: TGTGCCAGCAGCGCCCCAGGGGTCTCTGGGGCCAACGTCCTGACTTTC
J gene: TRBJ2-6
V gene: TRBV7-2
clone size: many
D gene: .

CDR3 protein: CASSPSSYEQYF
CDR3 DNA: TGTGCCAGCAGCCCAAGTTCCTACGAGCAGTACTTC
J gene: TRBJ2-7
V gene: TRBV5-6
clone size: few
D gene: .

CDR3 protein: CASSSSGLNTEAFF
CDR3 DNA: TGTGCCAGCAGTTCCTCCGGCCTGAACACTGAAGCTTTCTTT
J gene: TRBJ1-1
V gene: TRBV6-5
clone size: many
D gene: .

CDR3 protein: CRPPGAVGGYTF
CDR3 DNA: TGCAGGCCCCCCGGGGCTGTTGGGGGCTACACCTTC
J gene: TRBJ1-2
V gene: TRBV20-1
clone size: many
D gene: .

CDR3 protein: CASSRWTSAGELFF
CDR3 DNA: TGCGCCAGCAGCCGATGGACTAGCGCCGGGGAGCTGTTTTTT
J gene: TRBJ2-2
V gene: TRBV4-3
clone size: many
D gene: TRBD2

CDR3 protein: CASNPSRGPQHF
CDR3 DNA: TGTGCCAGCAACCCCTCCCGTGGGCCCCAGCATTTT
J gene: TRBJ1-5
V gene: TRBV6-6
clone size: .
D gene: .

CDR3 protein: CASSAPQRQGSLNSPLHF
CDR3 DNA: TGTGCCAGCAGCGCACCCCAAAGACAGGGGTCGTTGAATTCACCCCTCCACTTT
J gene: TRBJ1-6
V gene: TRBV7-2
clone size: many
D gene: TRBD1

CDR3 protein: CASGLSLMNTEAFF
CDR3 DNA: TGTGCTAGTGGTTTGTCTCTCATGAACACTGAAGCTTTCTTT
J gene: TRBJ1-1
V gene: TRBV12-5
clone size: many
D gene: .

CDR3 protein: CASSFTTGSYGYTF
CDR3 DNA: TGTGCCAGCAGCTTCACGACAGGGAGCTATGGCTACACCTTC
J gene: TRBJ1-2
V gene: TRBV9
clone size: many
D gene: TRBD1

CDR3 protein: CASRTDRGSYNEQFF
CDR3 DNA: TGTGCCAGCAGAACGGACAGGGGTTCCTACAATGAGCAGTTCTTC
J gene: TRBJ2-1
V gene: TRBV6-5
clone size: few
D gene: TRBD1

CDR3 protein: CASNLQGAWDGYTF
CDR3 DNA: TGTGCCAGTAACTTACAGGGGGCTTGGGATGGCTACACCTTC
J gene: TRBJ1-2
V gene: TRBV19
clone size: few
D gene: TRBD1

CDR3 protein: CSVEVVGKKETEAFF
CDR3 DNA: TGCAGCGTTGAAGTGGTAGGCAAAAAGGAGACTGAAGCTTTCTTT
J gene: TRBJ1-1
V gene: TRBV29-1
clone size: few
D gene: .

CDR3 protein: CASSPIMEQPQHF
CDR3 DNA: TGTGCCAGCTCACCAATCATGGAACAGCCCCAGCATTTT
J gene: TRBJ1-5
V gene: TRBV18
clone size: many
D gene: .

CDR3 protein: CASSLEQGARTTEAFF
CDR3 DNA: TGCGCCAGCAGCCTAGAACAGGGGGCTCGGACAACTGAAGCTTTCTTT
J gene: TRBJ1-1
V gene: TRBV5-1
clone size: .
D gene: TRBD1

CDR3 protein: CASSHDTDGHYGYTF
CDR3 DNA: TGTGCCAGCAGTCACGACACGGACGGGCACTATGGCTACACCTTC
J gene: TRBJ1-2
V gene: TRBV7-9
clone size: few
D gene: .

CDR3 protein: CASSHTGIEGYTF
CDR3 DNA: TGCGCCAGCAGCCATACAGGGATCGAGGGCTACACCTTC
J gene: TRBJ1-2
V gene: TRBV5-1
clone size: few
D gene: .

CDR3 protein: CSARDWLAGGDEQFF
CDR3 DNA: TGCAGTGCTAGAGATTGGCTAGCGGGGGGGGATGAGCAGTTCTTC
J gene: TRBJ2-1
V gene: TRBV20-1
clone size: many
D gene: TRBD2

CDR3 protein: CASSQGTGGNQPQHF
CDR3 DNA: TGTGCCAGCAGCCAAGGGACAGGCGGCAATCAGCCCCAGCATTTT
J gene: TRBJ1-5
V gene: TRBV3-1
clone size: .
D gene: TRBD1

CDR3 protein: CASSPGGSRQETQYF
CDR3 DNA: TGTGCCAGCAGCCCAGGGGGAAGTCGGCAAGAGACCCAGTACTTC
J gene: TRBJ2-5
V gene: TRBV5-4
clone size: few
D gene: TRBD1

CDR3 protein: CASSLGPSAPEAFF
CDR3 DNA: TGTGCCAGCAGCCTGGGTCCGTCCGCGCCTGAAGCTTTCTTT
J gene: TRBJ1-1
V gene: TRBV7-2
clone size: many
D gene: .

CDR3 protein: CASSQRSYGYTF
CDR3 DNA: TGTGCCAGTAGTCAGAGATCTTATGGCTACACCTTC
J gene: TRBJ1-2
V gene: TRBV19
clone size: once
D gene: .

CDR3 protein: CASSSGLTQYF
CDR3 DNA: TGTGCCAGCAGCTCCGGGTTGACCCAGTACTTC
J gene: TRBJ2-5
V gene: TRBV6-5
clone size: few
D gene: .

CDR3 protein: CASRMTGSGNQPQHF
CDR3 DNA: TGTGCCAGCAGAATGACAGGGAGCGGGAATCAGCCCCAGCATTTT
J gene: TRBJ1-5
V gene: TRBV28
clone size: .
D gene: TRBD1

CDR3 protein: CASRGTSGVNTGELFF
CDR3 DNA: TGTGCCAGCAGGGGGACTAGCGGGGTGAACACCGGGGAGCTGTTTTTT
J gene: TRBJ2-2
V gene: TRBV9
clone size: .
D gene: TRBD2

CDR3 protein: CASSFQRDTQYF
CDR3 DNA: TGTGCCAGCAGTTTTCAAAGAGATACGCAGTATTTT
J gene: TRBJ2-3
V gene: TRBV12-3/TRBV12-4
clone size: .
D gene: .